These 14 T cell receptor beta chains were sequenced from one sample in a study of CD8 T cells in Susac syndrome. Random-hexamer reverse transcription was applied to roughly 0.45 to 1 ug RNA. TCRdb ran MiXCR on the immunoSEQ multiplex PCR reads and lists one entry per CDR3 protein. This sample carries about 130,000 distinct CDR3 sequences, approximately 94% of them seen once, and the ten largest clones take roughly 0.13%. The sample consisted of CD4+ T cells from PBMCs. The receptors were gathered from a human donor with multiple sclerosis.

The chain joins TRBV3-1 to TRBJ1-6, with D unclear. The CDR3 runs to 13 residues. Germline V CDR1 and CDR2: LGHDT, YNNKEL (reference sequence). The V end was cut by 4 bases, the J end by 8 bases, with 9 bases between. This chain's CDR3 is CASSPNSHSPLHF. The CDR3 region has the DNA TGTGCCAGCAGCCCGAATTCTCATTCACCCCTCCACTTT.

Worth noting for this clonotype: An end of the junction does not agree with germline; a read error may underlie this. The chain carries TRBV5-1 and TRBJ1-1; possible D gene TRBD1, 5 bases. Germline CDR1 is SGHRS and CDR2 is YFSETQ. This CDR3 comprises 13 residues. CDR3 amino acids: CASNLGVGTEAFF. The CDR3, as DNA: TGCGCCAGCAACTTGGGGGTTGGCACTGAAGCTTTCTTT.

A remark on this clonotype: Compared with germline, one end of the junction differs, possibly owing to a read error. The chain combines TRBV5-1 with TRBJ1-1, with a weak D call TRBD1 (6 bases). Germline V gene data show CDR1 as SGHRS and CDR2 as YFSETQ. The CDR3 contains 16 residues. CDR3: CASRPDLGHMNTAAFF. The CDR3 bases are TGCGCCAGCAGACCCGATCTGGGACATATGAACACTGCAGCTTTCTTT. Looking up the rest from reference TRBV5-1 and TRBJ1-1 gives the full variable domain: KAGVTQTPRYLIKTRGQQVTLSCSPISGHRSVSWYQQTPGQGLQFLFEYFSETQRNKGNFPGRFSGRQFSNSRSEMNVSTLELGDSALYLCASRPDLGHMNTAAFFGQGTRLTVV.

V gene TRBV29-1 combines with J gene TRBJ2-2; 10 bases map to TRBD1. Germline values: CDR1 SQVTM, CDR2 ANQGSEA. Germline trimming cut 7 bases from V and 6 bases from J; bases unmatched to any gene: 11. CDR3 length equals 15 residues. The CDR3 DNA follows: TGCAGCGCTACCCGACAGGGGGCAATTTCCGGGGAGCTGTTTTTT. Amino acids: CSATRQGAISGELFF.

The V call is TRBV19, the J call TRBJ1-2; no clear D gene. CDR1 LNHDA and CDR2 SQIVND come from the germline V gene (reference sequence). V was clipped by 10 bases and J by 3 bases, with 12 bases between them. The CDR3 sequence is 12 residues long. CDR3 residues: CATWTEYYGYTF. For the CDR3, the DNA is TGTGCCACTTGGACCGAGTACTATGGCTACACCTTC.

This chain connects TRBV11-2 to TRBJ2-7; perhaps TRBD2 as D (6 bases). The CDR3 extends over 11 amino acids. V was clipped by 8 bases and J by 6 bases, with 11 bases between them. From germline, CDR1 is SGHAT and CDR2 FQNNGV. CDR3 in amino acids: CASAGYSEQYF. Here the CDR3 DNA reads TGTGCCAGCGCGGGGTACAGCGAGCAGTACTTC.

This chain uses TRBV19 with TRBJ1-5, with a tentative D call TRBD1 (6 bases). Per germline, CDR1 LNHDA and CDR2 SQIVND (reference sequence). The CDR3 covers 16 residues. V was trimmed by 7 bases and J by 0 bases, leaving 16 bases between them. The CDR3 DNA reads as TGTGCCAGTACCAAAGGACAGTCAAATAGCAATCAGCCCCAGCATTTT. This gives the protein CASTKGQSNSNQPQHF.

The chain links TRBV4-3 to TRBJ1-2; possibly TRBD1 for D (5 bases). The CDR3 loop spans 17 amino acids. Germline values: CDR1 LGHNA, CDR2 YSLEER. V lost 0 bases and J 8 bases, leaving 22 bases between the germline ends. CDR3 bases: TGCGCCAGCAGCCAAGACCACAGAGGTTACAGGTCGCTGGGCTACACCTTC. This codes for CASSQDHRGYRSLGYTF.

CDR3 sequence (DNA): TGTGCCAGCAGTGAGGGGGTGAACACTGAAGCTTTCTTT. This encodes CASSEGVNTEAFF. This rearrangement joins TRBV2 to TRBJ1-1; a possible D gene is TRBD1 (5 bases). Trimming took 3 bases from V and 0 from J, leaving 5 bases between them. The CDR3 sequence is 13 residues long. CDR1 and CDR2 from the germline V gene are SNHLY and FYNNEI.

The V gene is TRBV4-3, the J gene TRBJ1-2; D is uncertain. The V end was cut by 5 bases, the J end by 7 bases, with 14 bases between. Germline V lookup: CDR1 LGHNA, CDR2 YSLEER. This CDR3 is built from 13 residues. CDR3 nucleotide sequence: TGCGCCAGCAGCACCTCAGGATTCACTGGCTACACCTTC. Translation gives CASSTSGFTGYTF.

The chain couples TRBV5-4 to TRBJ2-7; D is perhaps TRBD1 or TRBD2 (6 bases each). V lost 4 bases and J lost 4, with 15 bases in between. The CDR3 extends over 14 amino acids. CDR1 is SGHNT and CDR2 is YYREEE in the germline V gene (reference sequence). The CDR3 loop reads CASSLRGGGYEQYF. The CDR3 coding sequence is TGTGCCAGCAGCCTTCGAGGAGGGGGGTACGAGCAGTACTTC.

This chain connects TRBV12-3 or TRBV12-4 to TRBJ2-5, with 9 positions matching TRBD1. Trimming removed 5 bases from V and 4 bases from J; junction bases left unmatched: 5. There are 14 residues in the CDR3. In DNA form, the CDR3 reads TGTGCCAGCAGTACTACAGGGGGCCTAGAGACCCAGTACTTC. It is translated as CASSTTGGLETQYF.

The CDR3 here is CSADAGVNEKLFF. The CDR3 DNA sequence: TGCAGCGCCGACGCGGGGGTGAATGAAAAACTGTTTTTT. The chain joins TRBV29-1 to TRBJ1-4; D may be TRBD1 (5 bases). Trimming removed 7 bases from V and 5 bases from J, with 14 bases in between. The germline CDR1 and CDR2 sequences are SQVTM and ANQGSEA. The CDR3 loop spans 13 amino acids.

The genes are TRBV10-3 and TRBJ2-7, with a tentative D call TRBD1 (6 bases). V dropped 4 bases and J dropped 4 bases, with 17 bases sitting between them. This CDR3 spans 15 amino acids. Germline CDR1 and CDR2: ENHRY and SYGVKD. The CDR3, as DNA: TGTGCCATCAGTGGGGGGACAAGGGTGAGGTACGAGCAGTACTTC. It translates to CAISGGTRVRYEQYF.